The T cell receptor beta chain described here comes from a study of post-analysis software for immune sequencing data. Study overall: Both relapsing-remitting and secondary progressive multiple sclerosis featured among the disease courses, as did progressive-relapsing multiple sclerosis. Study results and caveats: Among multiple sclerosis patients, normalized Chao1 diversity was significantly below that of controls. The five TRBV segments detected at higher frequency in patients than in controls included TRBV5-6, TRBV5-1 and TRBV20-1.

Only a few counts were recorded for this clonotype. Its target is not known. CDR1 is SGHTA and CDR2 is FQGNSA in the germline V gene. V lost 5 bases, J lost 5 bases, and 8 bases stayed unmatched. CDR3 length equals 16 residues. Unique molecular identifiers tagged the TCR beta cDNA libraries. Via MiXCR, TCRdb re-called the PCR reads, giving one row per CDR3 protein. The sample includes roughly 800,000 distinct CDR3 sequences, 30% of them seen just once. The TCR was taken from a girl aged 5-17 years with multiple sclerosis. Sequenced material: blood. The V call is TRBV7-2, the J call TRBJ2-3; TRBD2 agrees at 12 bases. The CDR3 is CASSRRLAGVGDTQYF. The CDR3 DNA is TGTGCCAGCAGCCGCCGACTAGCGGGAGTGGGAGATACGCAGTATTTT.